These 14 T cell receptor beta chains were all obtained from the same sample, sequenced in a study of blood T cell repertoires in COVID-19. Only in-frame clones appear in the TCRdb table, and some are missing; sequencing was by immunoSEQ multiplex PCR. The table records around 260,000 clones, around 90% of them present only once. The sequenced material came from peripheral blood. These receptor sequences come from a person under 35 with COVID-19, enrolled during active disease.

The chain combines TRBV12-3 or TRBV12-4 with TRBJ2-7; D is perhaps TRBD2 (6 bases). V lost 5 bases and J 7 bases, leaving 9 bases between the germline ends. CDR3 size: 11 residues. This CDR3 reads CASSVTREQYF. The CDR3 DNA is TGTGCCAGCAGTGTGACTAGGGAGCAGTACTTC.

CDR3 region: CSVVSYTEAFF. The CDR3 region has the DNA TGCAGCGTTGTTTCTTACACTGAAGCTTTCTTT. The chain links TRBV29-1 to TRBJ1-1, with D unresolved. The germline gives CDR1 SQVTM, CDR2 ANQGSEA. The CDR3 has 11 residues. V was cut by 4 bases and J by 3 bases, with 6 bases left in between.

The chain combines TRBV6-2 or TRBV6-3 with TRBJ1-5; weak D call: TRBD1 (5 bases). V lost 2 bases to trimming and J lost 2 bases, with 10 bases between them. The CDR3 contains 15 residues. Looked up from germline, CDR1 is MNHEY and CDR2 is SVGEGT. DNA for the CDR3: TGTGCCAGCAGTTACGGGGGACTGGGCAATCAGCCCCAGCATTTT. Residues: CASSYGGLGNQPQHF.

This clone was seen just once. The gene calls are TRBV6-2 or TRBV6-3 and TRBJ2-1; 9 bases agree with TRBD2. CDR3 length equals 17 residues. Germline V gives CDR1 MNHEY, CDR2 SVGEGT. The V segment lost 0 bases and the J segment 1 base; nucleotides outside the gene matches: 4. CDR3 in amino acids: CASSYSTAGGSYNEQFF. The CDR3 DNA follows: TGTGCCAGCAGTTACTCGACGGCGGGAGGGTCCTACAATGAGCAGTTCTTC.

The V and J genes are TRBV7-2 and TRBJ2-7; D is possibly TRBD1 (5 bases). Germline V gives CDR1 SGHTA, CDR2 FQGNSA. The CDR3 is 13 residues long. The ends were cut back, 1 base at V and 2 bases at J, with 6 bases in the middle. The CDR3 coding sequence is TGTGCCAGCAGCTTAGGGACAACCTACGAGCAGTACTTC. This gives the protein CASSLGTTYEQYF.

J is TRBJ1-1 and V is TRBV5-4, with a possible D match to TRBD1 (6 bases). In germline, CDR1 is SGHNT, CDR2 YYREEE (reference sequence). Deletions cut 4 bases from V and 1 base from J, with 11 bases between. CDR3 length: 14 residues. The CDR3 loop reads CASSPGQTNTEAFF. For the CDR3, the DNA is TGTGCCAGCAGCCCAGGACAGACGAACACTGAAGCTTTCTTT.

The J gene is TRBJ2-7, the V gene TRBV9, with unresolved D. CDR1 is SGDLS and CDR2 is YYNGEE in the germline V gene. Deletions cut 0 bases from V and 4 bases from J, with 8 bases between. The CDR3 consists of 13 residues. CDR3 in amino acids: CASSVGDGYEQYF. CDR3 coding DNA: TGTGCCAGCAGCGTAGGTGACGGGTACGAGCAGTACTTC.

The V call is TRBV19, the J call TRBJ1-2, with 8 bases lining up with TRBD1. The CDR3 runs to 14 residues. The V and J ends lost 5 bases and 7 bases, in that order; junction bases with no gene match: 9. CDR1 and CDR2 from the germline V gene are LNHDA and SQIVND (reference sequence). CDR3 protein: CASSVQGGFTGYTF. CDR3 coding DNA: TGTGCCAGTAGTGTACAGGGGGGTTTCACTGGCTACACCTTC. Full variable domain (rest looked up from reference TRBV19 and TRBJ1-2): DGGITQSPKYLFRKEGQNVTLSCEQNLNHDAMYWYRQDPGQGLRLIYYSQIVNDFQKGDIAEGYSVSREKKESFPLTVTSAQKNPTAFYLCASSVQGGFTGYTFGSGTRLTVV.

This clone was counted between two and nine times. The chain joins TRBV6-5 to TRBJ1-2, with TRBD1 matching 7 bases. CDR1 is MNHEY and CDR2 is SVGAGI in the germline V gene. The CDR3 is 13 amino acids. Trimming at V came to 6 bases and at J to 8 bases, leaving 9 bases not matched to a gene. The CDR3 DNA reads TGTGCCAGCAGCCCCTACCCGGGACAGGGCTACACCTTC. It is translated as CASSPYPGQGYTF.

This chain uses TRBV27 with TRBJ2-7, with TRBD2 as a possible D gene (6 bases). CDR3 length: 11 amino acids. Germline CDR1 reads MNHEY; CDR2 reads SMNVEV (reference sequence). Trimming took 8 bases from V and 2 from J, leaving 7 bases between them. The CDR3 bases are TGTGCCAGCGGACTAACCTACGAGCAGTACTTC. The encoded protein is CASGLTYEQYF.

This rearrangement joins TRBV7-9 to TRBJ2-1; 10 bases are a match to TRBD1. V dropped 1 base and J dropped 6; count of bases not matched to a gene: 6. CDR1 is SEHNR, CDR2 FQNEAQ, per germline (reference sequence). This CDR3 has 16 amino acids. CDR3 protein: CASSLGGTGVSNEQFF. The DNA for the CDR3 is TGTGCCAGCAGCTTAGGTGGGACAGGGGTCTCCAATGAGCAGTTCTTC.

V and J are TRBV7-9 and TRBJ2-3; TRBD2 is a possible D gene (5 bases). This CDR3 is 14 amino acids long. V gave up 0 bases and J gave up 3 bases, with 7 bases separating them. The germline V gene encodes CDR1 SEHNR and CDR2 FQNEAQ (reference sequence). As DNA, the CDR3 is TGTGCCAGCAGCTTAGCGGGAGCGACAGATACGCAGTATTTT. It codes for CASSLAGATDTQYF.

In nucleotides, the CDR3 is TGTGCCAGCAGTGAATTAGGCCAGGGGGCGGTCAACGAGCAGTACTTC. As protein: CASSELGQGAVNEQYF. The genes are TRBV25-1 and TRBJ2-7, with 8 positions matching TRBD1. The CDR3 covers 16 residues. Germline assignment: CDR1 MGHDK and CDR2 SYGVNS. The J segment lost 5 bases and the V segment lost 1 base, leaving 10 bases of the junction unmatched.

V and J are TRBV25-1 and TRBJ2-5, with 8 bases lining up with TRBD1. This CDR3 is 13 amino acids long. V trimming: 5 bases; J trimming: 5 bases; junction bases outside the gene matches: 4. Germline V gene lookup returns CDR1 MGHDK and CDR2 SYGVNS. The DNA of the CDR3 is TGTGCCAGCAGTCCGGGACAGGTGGAGACCCAGTACTTC. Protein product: CASSPGQVETQYF. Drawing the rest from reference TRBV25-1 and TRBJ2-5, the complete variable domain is EADIYQTPRYLVIGTGKKITLECSQTMGHDKMYWYQQDPGMELHLIHYSYGVNSTEKGDLSSESTVSRIRTEHFPLTLESARPSHTSQYLCASSPGQVETQYFGPGTRLLVL.